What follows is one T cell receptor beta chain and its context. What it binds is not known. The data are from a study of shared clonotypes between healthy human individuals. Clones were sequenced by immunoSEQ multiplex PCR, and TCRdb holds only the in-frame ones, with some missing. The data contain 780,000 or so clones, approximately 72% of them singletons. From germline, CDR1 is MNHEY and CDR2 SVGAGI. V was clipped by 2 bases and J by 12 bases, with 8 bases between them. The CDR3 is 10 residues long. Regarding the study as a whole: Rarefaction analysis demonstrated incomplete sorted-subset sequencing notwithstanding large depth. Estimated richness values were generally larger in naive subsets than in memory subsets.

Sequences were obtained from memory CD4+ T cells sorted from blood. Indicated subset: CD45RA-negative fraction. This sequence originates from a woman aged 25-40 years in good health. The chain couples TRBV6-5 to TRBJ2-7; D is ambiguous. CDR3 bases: TGTGCCAGCAGTTACAGGGTACGGTACTTC. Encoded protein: CASSYRVRYF.